Here is one T cell receptor beta chain with its context. The antigen is unknown. Researchers ran the PCR with 60 Vbeta and 13 Jbeta primers. The data were produced by immunoSEQ multiplex PCR, yet TCRdb's version contains in-frame clones alone and is incomplete. This sample has some 170,000 clones, with around 79% found just once. Germline V gene sequence: CDR1 MDHEN, CDR2 SYDVKM. This CDR3 comprises 14 residues. V was pared by 2 bases and J by 4 bases, with 12 bases between. The sample comes from a study of cytomegalovirus exposure and HLA in healthy donors. General study points: Common viral pathogens seemed to be connected with several of the most significant clusters, according to a later analysis. Associated with cytomegalovirus, according to the listing, were 150 to 200 TCR beta chains. TCR sequences were mostly rare, though some public TCRs occurred in many donors.

This clonotype was obtained from a middle-aged man in good health and CMV-seropositive. Input material: PBMCs. The chain uses TRBV28 and TRBJ2-7, with TRBD1 as a possible D gene (6 bases). Written as DNA, the CDR3 is TGTGCCAGCAGTTTAGTAGGGACACCGTACGAGCAGTACTTC. The encoded protein is CASSLVGTPYEQYF.